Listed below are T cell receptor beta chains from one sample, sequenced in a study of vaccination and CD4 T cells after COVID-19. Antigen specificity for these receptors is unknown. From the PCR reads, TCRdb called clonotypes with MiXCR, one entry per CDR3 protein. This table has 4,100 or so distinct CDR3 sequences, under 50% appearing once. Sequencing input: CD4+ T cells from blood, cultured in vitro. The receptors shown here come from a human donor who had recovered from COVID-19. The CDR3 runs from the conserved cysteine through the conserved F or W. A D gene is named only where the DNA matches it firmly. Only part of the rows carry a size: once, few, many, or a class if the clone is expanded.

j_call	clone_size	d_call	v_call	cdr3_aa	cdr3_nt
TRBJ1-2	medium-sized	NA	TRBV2	CASSEEMVYYGYTF	TGTGCCAGCAGTGAAGAAATGGTTTACTATGGCTACACCTTC
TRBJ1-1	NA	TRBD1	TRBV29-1	CSGNRGTADTEAFF	TGCAGCGGAAACAGGGGGACGGCGGACACTGAAGCTTTCTTT
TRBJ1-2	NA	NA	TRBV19	CASSIHGDYGYTF	TGTGCCAGTAGTATCCATGGGGACTATGGCTACACCTTC
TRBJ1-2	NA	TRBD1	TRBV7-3	CASSGVPGGGYTF	TGTGCCAGCAGCGGGGTCCCAGGGGGGGGCTACACCTTC
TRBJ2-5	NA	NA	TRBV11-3	CASSLVGETQYF	TGTGCCAGCAGCTTAGTGGGCGAGACCCAGTACTTC
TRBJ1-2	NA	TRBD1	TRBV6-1	CASLPLGQGTYGYTF	TGTGCCAGCCTCCCCCTCGGACAGGGGACCTATGGCTACACCTTC
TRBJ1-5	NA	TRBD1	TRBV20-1	CSARGQGASSNQPQHF	TGCAGTGCTAGAGGTCAGGGGGCGTCTAGTAATCAGCCCCAGCATTTT
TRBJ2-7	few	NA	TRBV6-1	CASSEPGRGSSYEQYF	TGTGCCAGCAGTGAACCGGGCAGGGGAAGCTCCTACGAGCAGTACTTC
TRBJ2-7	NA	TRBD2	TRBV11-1	CASSLRAGDYYEQYF	TGTGCCAGCAGCTTAAGAGCGGGAGATTACTACGAGCAGTACTTC
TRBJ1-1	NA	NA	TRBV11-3	CASSFYTGTEAFF	TGTGCCAGCAGCTTTTATACGGGCACTGAAGCTTTCTTT
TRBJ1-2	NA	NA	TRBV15	CATSLGGSDGYTF	TGTGCCACCAGCCTCGGGGGGTCGGATGGCTACACCTTC
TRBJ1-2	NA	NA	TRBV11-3	CASSLGPNYGYTF	TGTGCCAGCAGCTTAGGACCTAACTATGGCTACACCTTC
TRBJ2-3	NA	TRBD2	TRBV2	CASSDPLAGAGDTQYF	TGTGCCAGCAGTGACCCCCTAGCGGGGGCAGGCGATACGCAGTATTTT
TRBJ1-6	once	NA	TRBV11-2	CASSLDLASRNSPLHF	TGTGCCAGCAGCTTAGATTTGGCCAGTCGGAATTCACCCCTCCACTTT
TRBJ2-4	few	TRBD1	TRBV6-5	CASSLDRGKNIQYF	TGTGCCAGCAGTTTGGACAGGGGCAAAAACATTCAGTACTTC
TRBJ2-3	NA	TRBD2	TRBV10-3	CAIRGTSGRSDTQYF	TGTGCCATCAGGGGAACTAGCGGGAGGTCGGATACGCAGTATTTT
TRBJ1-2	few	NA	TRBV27	CASKPNRDPNLNYGYTF	TGTGCCAGCAAACCTAACAGGGACCCCAACCTTAACTATGGCTACACCTTC
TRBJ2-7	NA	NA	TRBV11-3	CASSLETSLLGFEQYF	TGTGCCAGCAGCTTAGAGACCAGTCTTTTAGGGTTCGAGCAGTACTTC
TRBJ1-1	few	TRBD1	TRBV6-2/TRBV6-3	CASSPRGHFEAFF	TGTGCCAGCAGTCCCAGGGGGCATTTTGAAGCTTTCTTT
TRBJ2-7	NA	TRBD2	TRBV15	CATSRDLPGTSSYEQYF	TGTGCCACCAGCAGGGACCTCCCCGGGACTAGCTCCTACGAGCAGTACTTC
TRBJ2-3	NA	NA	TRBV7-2	CASSLGRTDMQYF	TGTGCCAGCAGCTTAGGCCGCACAGATATGCAGTATTTT
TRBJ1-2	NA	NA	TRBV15	CATSREGAYYGYTF	TGTGCCACCAGCAGAGAAGGGGCGTACTATGGCTACACCTTC
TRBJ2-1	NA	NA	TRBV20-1	CSARDRGLPSYNEQFF	TGCAGTGCTAGAGATCGGGGCCTCCCTTCCTACAATGAGCAGTTCTTC
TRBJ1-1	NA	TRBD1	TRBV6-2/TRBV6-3	CASSFADRHTEAFF	TGTGCCAGCAGTTTCGCGGACAGGCACACTGAAGCTTTCTTT
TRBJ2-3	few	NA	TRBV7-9	CASSLAGPDTQYF	TGTGCCAGCAGCTTAGCGGGGCCAGATACGCAGTATTTT
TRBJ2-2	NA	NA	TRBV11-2	CASSLGLRGHTGELFF	TGTGCCAGCAGCTTGGGACTTCGGGGACACACCGGGGAGCTGTTTTTT
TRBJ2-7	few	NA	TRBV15	CATSRGFAFTSYEQYF	TGTGCCACCAGCAGAGGGTTTGCGTTTACCTCCTACGAGCAGTACTTC
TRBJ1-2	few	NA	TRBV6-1	CASTNGLRYGYTF	TGTGCCAGCACCAATGGTCTCCGCTATGGCTACACCTTC
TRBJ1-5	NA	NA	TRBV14	CASSQDGNQPQHF	TGTGCCAGCAGCCAAGATGGCAATCAGCCCCAGCATTTT
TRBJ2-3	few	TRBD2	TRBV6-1	CASSEPGLAGGTDTQYF	TGTGCCAGCAGTGAACCGGGACTAGCGGGGGGCACAGATACGCAGTATTTT
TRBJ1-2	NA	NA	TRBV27	CASRPSPWLKANYGYTF	TGTGCCAGCAGACCTAGTCCTTGGCTAAAAGCTAACTATGGCTACACCTTC
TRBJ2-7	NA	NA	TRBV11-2	CASRSGDEQYF	TGTGCCAGCAGGTCTGGGGACGAGCAGTACTTC
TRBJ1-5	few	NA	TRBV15	CATSRGSNSNQPQHF	TGTGCCACCAGCAGGGGTTCGAATAGCAATCAGCCCCAGCATTTT
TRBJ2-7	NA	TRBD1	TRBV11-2	CASSRGTGAFYEQYF	TGTGCCAGCAGTAGAGGGACAGGGGCGTTCTACGAGCAGTACTTC
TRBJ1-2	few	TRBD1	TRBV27	CASSSPGTGVYGYTF	TGTGCCAGCAGTTCTCCCGGGACAGGGGTCTATGGCTACACCTTC
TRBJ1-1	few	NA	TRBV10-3	CAIRVDGNTEAFF	TGTGCCATACGGGTCGACGGGAACACTGAAGCTTTCTTT
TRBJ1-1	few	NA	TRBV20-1	CSATAQAARGAFF	TGCAGTGCTACGGCTCAGGCCGCAAGGGGGGCTTTCTTT
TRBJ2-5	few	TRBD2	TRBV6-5	CASSYSKGLAGGETQYF	TGTGCCAGCAGTTACTCGAAGGGACTAGCGGGAGGGGAGACCCAGTACTTC